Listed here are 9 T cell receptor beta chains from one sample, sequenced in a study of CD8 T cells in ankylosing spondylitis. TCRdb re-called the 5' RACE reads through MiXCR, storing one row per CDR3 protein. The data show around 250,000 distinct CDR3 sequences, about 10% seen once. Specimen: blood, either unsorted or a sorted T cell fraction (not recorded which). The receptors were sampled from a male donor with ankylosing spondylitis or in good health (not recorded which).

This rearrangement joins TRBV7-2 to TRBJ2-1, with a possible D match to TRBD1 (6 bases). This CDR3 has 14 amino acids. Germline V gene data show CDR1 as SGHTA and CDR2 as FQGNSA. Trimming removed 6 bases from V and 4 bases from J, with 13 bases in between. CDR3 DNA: TGTGCCAGCAGGACCGGGACACCATACAATGAGCAGTTCTTC. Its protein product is CASRTGTPYNEQFF.

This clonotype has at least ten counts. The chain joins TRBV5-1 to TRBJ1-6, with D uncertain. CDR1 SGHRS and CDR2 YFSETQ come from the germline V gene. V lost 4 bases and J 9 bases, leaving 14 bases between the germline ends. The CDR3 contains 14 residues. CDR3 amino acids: CASSPIAERSPLHF. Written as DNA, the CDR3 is TGCGCCAGCAGCCCTATTGCGGAGCGTTCACCCCTCCACTTT.

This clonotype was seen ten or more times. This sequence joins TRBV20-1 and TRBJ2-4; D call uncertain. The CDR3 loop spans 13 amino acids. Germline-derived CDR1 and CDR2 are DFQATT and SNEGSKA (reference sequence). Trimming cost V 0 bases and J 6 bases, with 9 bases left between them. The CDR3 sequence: CSARDGQLNIQYF. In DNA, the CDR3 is TGCAGTGCTAGAGATGGGCAGCTAAACATTCAGTACTTC.

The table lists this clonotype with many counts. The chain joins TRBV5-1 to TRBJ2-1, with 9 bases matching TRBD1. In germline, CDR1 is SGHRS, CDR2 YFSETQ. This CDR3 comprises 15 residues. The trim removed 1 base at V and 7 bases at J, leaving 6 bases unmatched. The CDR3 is CASSLNRGRINEQFF. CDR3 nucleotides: TGCGCCAGCAGCTTGAACAGGGGGCGAATAAATGAGCAGTTCTTC. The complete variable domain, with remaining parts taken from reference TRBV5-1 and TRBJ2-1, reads KAGVTQTPRYLIKTRGQQVTLSCSPISGHRSVSWYQQTPGQGLQFLFEYFSETQRNKGNFPGRFSGRQFSNSRSEMNVSTLELGDSALYLCASSLNRGRINEQFFGPGTRLTVL.

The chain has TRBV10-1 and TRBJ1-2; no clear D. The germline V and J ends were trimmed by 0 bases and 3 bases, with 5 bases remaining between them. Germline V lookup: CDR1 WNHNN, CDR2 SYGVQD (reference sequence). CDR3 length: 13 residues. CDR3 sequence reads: CASSESGYYGYTF. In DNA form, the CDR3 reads TGCGCCAGCAGTGAGTCGGGGTACTATGGCTACACCTTC.

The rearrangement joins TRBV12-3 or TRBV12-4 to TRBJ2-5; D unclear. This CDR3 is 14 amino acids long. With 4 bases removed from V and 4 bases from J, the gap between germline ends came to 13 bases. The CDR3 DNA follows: TGTGCCAGCAGTTCCCTAGGGTGGGGAGAGACCCAGTACTTC. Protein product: CASSSLGWGETQYF.

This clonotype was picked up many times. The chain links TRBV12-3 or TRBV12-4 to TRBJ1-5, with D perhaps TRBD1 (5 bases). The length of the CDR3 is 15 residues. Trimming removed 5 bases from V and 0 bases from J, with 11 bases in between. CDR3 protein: CASSSPGGSNQPQHF. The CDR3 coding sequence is TGTGCCAGCAGTAGTCCGGGGGGTAGCAATCAGCCCCAGCATTTT.

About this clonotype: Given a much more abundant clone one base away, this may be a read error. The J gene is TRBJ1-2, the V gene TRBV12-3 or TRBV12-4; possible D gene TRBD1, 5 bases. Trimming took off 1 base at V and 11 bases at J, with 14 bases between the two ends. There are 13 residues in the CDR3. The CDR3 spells CASSLEGVGPYTF. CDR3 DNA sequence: TGTGCCAGCAGTTTAGAGGGAGTGGGGCCGTACACCTTC.

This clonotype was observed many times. The CDR3 sequence: CASSFFAGYAYEQYF. As DNA, the CDR3 is TGCGCCAGCAGCTTTTTCGCGGGTTATGCCTACGAGCAGTACTTC. The rearrangement uses TRBV5-1 and TRBJ2-7, with D perhaps TRBD2 (5 bases). Germline values: CDR1 SGHRS, CDR2 YFSETQ. V shed 2 bases and J shed 2 bases, with 14 bases lying between them. The CDR3 has 15 amino acids. Looking up the rest from reference TRBV5-1 and TRBJ2-7 gives the full variable domain: KAGVTQTPRYLIKTRGQQVTLSCSPISGHRSVSWYQQTPGQGLQFLFEYFSETQRNKGNFPGRFSGRQFSNSRSEMNVSTLELGDSALYLCASSFFAGYAYEQYFGPGTRLTVT.